Each of the 17 T cell receptor beta chains below was sequenced from the same sample in a study of graft-versus-host responses after intestinal transplantation. Their cognate antigens are unknown. The assay was immunoSEQ multiplex PCR, and TCRdb's table has in-frame clones only and misses some. The top ten clones hold roughly 0.2% of a sample with 130,000 to 150,000 clones, around 90% of them seen once. The sample here was unstimulated CD4+ T cells sorted from spleen or lymph node cells, taken before intestinal transplant. The receptors were gathered from a human donor who received an intestinal transplant.

The V and J genes are TRBV10-2 and TRBJ1-2, with 10 bases that match TRBD1. The CDR3 length is 17 residues. Germline V gene lookup returns CDR1 WSHSY and CDR2 SAAADI. Unmatched junction bases numbered 7, after V lost 2 bases and J lost 1 base. CDR3 sequence reads: CASSEKGQGSHNYGYTF. The CDR3 coding sequence is TGCGCCAGCAGTGAGAAGGGACAGGGGTCACATAACTATGGCTACACCTTC.

Details on this clone: The sample holds other DNA sequences that translate to the same CDR3. The V and J genes are TRBV29-1 and TRBJ1-1, with D perhaps matching TRBD1 (5 bases). Deletions cut 7 bases from V and 3 bases from J, with 18 bases between. The CDR3 has 14 residues. Germline CDR1 SQVTM, CDR2 ANQGSEA. This CDR3 reads CSATGRVTDTEAFF. The CDR3 DNA reads TGCAGCGCTACGGGCAGGGTAACGGACACTGAAGCTTTCTTT.

The chain couples TRBV14 to TRBJ2-1, with D perhaps TRBD2 (5 bases). Germline loops: CDR1 SGHDN, CDR2 FVKESK. With 4 bases removed from V and 8 bases from J, the gap between germline ends came to 12 bases. CDR3 length: 13 residues. The CDR3 is CASSLPGLYEQFF. As DNA, the CDR3 is TGTGCCAGCAGCCTCCCTGGACTCTATGAGCAGTTCTTC.

In nucleotides, the CDR3 is TGTGCCAGCAGCGTAGTTTTTAACACTGAAGCTTTCTTT. Amino acid sequence: CASSVVFNTEAFF. The chain employs TRBV9 and TRBJ1-1, with D hard to call. Trimming left V 0 bases short and J 2 bases short, with 5 bases between. The CDR3 consists of 13 residues. CDR1 and CDR2 (germline): SGDLS, YYNGEE.

The chain uses TRBV1 and TRBJ2-3; the D segment call TRBD2 is taken from the table without a DNA check. TRBV1 is a pseudogene. The CDR3 consists of 16 residues. The DNA of the CDR3 is TGCACCAGCAGCCAAGATGCCGGACTAGCGGGAGATACGCAGTATTTT. Translated: CTSSQDAGLAGDTQYF.

The CDR3 loop reads CASATGPYGYTF. In DNA form, the CDR3 reads TGTGCCAGCGCGACCGGGCCCTATGGCTACACCTTC. This rearrangement joins TRBV5-5 to TRBJ1-2; no reliable D call. The CDR3 is 12 amino acids. The germline V gene has CDR1 SGHKS and CDR2 YYEKEE (reference sequence). Trimming pared 7 bases from V and 4 bases from J, leaving 11 bases between.

In DNA form, the CDR3 reads TGTGCCAGCAGCCCGGAAGTGGGCGAGCAGTTCTTC. Translation: CASSPEVGEQFF. This rearrangement joins TRBV7-2 to TRBJ2-1; no firm D call. Deletions cut 5 bases from V and 10 bases from J, with 12 bases between. Germline V CDR1 and CDR2: SGHTA, FQGNSA. The CDR3 runs to 12 residues.

The CDR3 DNA reads TGTGCCGGCGACACCGGGGAGCTGTTTTTT. Amino acid sequence: CAGDTGELFF. The V call is TRBV6-1, the J call TRBJ2-2; no reliable D call. Trimming stripped 11 bases from V and 3 bases from J, with 4 bases between. Germline V gene lookup returns CDR1 MNHNS and CDR2 SASEGT. The CDR3 runs 10 residues.

The gene calls are TRBV15 and TRBJ2-1; 12 bases are a match to TRBD2. V shed 0 bases and J 10 bases; nucleotides not matched to a gene: 7. The CDR3 is 16 residues long. Per the germline V gene, CDR1 is LNHNV and CDR2 is YYDKDF (reference sequence). The CDR3 region is CATSRETSGSLGEQFF. The CDR3 region has the DNA TGTGCCACCAGCAGAGAGACTAGCGGGAGTCTGGGGGAGCAGTTCTTC.

V is TRBV28 and J is TRBJ2-6; D perhaps matches TRBD2 (5 bases). The CDR3 covers 15 residues. Between the trimmed V and J ends, which lost 7 bases and 4 bases, there was a span of 14 bases. Germline V gene lookup returns CDR1 MDHEN and CDR2 SYDVKM. The DNA of the CDR3 is TGTGCCAGCACCTTAGCGATTGGGGGGGCCAACGTCCTGACTTTC. Amino acids: CASTLAIGGANVLTF.

CDR3 in amino acids: CASSSPGLAGHNEQFF. DNA for the CDR3: TGTGCCAGCAGTTCGCCGGGACTAGCGGGACACAATGAGCAGTTCTTC. The chain employs TRBV28 and TRBJ2-1; 13 bases align to TRBD2. The CDR3 is made up of 16 amino acids. After removal of 4 bases from V and 5 bases from J, the junction contained 5 bases not matched to a gene. Germline CDR1 is MDHEN and CDR2 is SYDVKM.

The chain couples TRBV6-5 to TRBJ1-1; possibly TRBD1 for D (5 bases). The V and J ends lost 1 base and 5 bases respectively, with 14 bases between them. Per the germline V gene, CDR1 is MNHEY and CDR2 is SVGAGI. This CDR3 region has 15 residues. CDR3 sequence reads: CASSYLKGSKTEAFF. The DNA of the CDR3 is TGTGCCAGCAGTTACTTAAAGGGGAGTAAGACTGAAGCTTTCTTT.

The rearrangement links TRBV7-8 to TRBJ2-1; no definite D call. The ends were cut back, 2 bases at V and 3 bases at J, with 5 bases in the middle. Germline assignment: CDR1 SGHVS and CDR2 FQNEAQ. The CDR3 runs 13 residues. The CDR3 DNA reads TGTGCCAGCAGCTTAAACAGCTACAATGAGCAGTTCTTC. This translates into CASSLNSYNEQFF.

This chain uses TRBV23-1 with TRBJ2-5; tentative D call: TRBD1 (6 bases). The J call is in doubt because the DNA end fits TRBJ2-7 better. TRBV23-1 is identified as an open reading frame with a role that is uncertain. The CDR3 covers 14 residues. CDR3: CASKPGTRAYEQYF. The CDR3 DNA is TGCGCCAGCAAACCCGGGACAAGGGCCTACGAGCAGTACTTC.

The chain employs TRBV28 and TRBJ2-7; TRBD2 matches 8 bases. The CDR3 loop spans 15 amino acids. With 8 bases clipped from V and 2 bases from J, the junction kept 11 bases outside the gene matches. Germline V CDR1 and CDR2: MDHEN, SYDVKM. The CDR3 here is CASHPGGTRPYEQYF. The CDR3 DNA sequence: TGTGCCAGCCACCCTGGCGGGACTAGACCCTACGAGCAGTACTTC.

V usage is TRBV4-2 and J usage is TRBJ2-1; 8 nucleotides match TRBD2. Trimming at V came to 6 bases and at J to 1 base, leaving 14 bases not matched to a gene. From germline, CDR1 is LGHNA and CDR2 YNFKEQ. The CDR3 has 18 amino acids. The CDR3 region has the DNA TGTGCCAGCAGTCTCGAACCAGCGGGAGTAGTTTCCTACAATGAGCAGTTCTTC. This sequence encodes CASSLEPAGVVSYNEQFF.

The chain couples TRBV30 to TRBJ1-5, with D unclear. The CDR3 covers 13 residues. Trimming cost V 2 bases and J 5 bases, with 10 bases left between them. Germline CDR1 and CDR2: GTSNPN and SVGIG (reference sequence). The CDR3 region is CAWSSGNHQPQHF. The CDR3 coding sequence is TGTGCCTGGAGTTCCGGGAATCATCAGCCCCAGCATTTT.